What follows is one T cell receptor beta chain and its context. Its antigen is undetermined. V was shortened by 0 bases and J by 3 bases, with 28 bases between the two germline ends. This CDR3 contains 20 residues. Per germline, CDR1 SGHRS and CDR2 YFSETQ. The data were taken from a study of T cells in Graves' hyperthyroidism and ophthalmopathy. Notes on the study in general: With a median lead of about six months before onset, the model predicted ophthalmopathy.

Under 3 months was the duration of disease in ophthalmopathy patients, who also had a Clinical Activity Score of at least 3 and a NOSPECS grade of at least 4. Thyroid ultrasound, orbital computed tomography, clinical symptoms, and serum thyroxine and TRAb underpinned diagnoses. What was amplified from RNA transcripts were TCR beta CDR3 regions. With the HTBI primer set, the TCR CDR3 went through a first round of RT-PCR. TCRdb passed the multiplex PCR reads through MiXCR, listing each CDR3 protein once. The table includes under 550,000 distinct CDR3 sequences, 15% to 20% detected once. The sample comprised blood. The V and J genes are TRBV5-1 and TRBJ2-7; TRBD1 might be the D (9 bases). This TCR derives from a man aged 35-49 years with Graves' ophthalmopathy. This CDR3 reads CASSLAGGQGYAREVYEQYF. In DNA, the CDR3 is TGCGCCAGCAGCTTGGCCGGGGGACAGGGTTACGCGCGGGAGGTCTACGAGCAGTACTTC. The entire variable domain, with the rest obtained from reference TRBV5-1 and TRBJ2-7, is as follows: KAGVTQTPRYLIKTRGQQVTLSCSPISGHRSVSWYQQTPGQGLQFLFEYFSETQRNKGNFPGRFSGRQFSNSRSEMNVSTLELGDSALYLCASSLAGGQGYAREVYEQYFGPGTRLTVT.